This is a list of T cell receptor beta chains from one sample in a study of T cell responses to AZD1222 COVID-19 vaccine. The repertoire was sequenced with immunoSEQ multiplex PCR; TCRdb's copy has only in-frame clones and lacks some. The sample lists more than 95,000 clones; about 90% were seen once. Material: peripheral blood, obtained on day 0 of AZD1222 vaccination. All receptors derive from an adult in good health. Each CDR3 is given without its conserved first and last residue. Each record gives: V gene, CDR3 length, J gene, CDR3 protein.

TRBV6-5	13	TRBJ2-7	ASIRGRDPFEEQY
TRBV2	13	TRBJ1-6	ASSENTASNSPLH
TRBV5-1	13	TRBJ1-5	ASSLEGNNNQPQH
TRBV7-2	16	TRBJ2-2	ASSLRFPTSGGTGELF
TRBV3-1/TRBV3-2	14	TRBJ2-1	ASSLRTSGGLGEQF
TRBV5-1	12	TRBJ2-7	ASSPRQGAYEQY
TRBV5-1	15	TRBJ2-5	ASSPGRGQGGQETQY
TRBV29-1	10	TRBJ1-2	SGDRDSYGYT
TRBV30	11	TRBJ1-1	AWSVISGTEAF
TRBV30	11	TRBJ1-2	AWDEDREGGYT